Presented here are 24 T cell receptor beta chains from one specimen sequenced in a study of radiotherapy plus CTLA-4 blockade in lung cancer. Sequencing was performed with immunoSEQ multiplex PCR; in TCRdb, only in-frame clones are kept and a portion is missing. The data contain about 23,000 clones, 70% to 75% of them singletons. Sequenced here: peripheral blood, sampled from a patient treated with radiotherapy plus ipilimumab. These receptors were taken from a human donor with non-small cell lung cancer whose response to radiotherapy plus ipilimumab could not be evaluated.

The J gene is TRBJ1-4, the V gene TRBV30, with 7 bases lining up with TRBD1. CDR1 is GTSNPN and CDR2 is SVGIG in the germline V gene (reference sequence). The V and J ends lost 2 bases and 7 bases, in that order; junction bases with no gene match: 7. This CDR3 is 14 amino acids long. CDR3 sequence (DNA): TGTGCCTGGAGTAGTACAGGGGTTCCTGAAAAACTGTTTTTT. This gives the protein CAWSSTGVPEKLFF.

CDR3 residues: CASIRGTGSYEQYF. The CDR3 DNA sequence: TGTGCCAGCATCCGCGGGACAGGCTCCTACGAGCAGTACTTC. The rearrangement joins TRBV2 to TRBJ2-7; 8 bases are shared with TRBD1. The germline V gene has CDR1 SNHLY and CDR2 FYNNEI. Trimming at V came to 7 bases and at J to 0 bases, leaving 5 bases not matched to a gene. CDR3 size: 14 residues.

This sequence joins TRBV9 and TRBJ2-2; a weak D match, TRBD1 (5 bases). Per germline, CDR1 SGDLS and CDR2 YYNGEE. This CDR3 has 16 amino acids. Deletions cut 1 base from V and 0 bases from J, with 10 bases between. CDR3 loop: CASSVRGTSNTGELFF. The CDR3 region has the DNA TGTGCCAGCAGCGTAAGGGGCACATCGAACACCGGGGAGCTGTTTTTT.

The chain uses TRBV5-1 and TRBJ2-2; a possible D gene is TRBD2 (6 bases). The germline V gene encodes CDR1 SGHRS and CDR2 YFSETQ. The V gene lost 0 bases and the J gene lost 7 bases, with 13 bases spanning the gap. The CDR3 consists of 15 residues. The CDR3 bases are TGCGCCAGCAGCTTGGGAGGAGGGGAGCACGGGGAGCTGTTTTTT. Its translation is CASSLGGGEHGELFF.

The J gene is TRBJ1-2, the V gene TRBV5-1, with D possibly TRBD1 on 5 matching bases. The CDR3 runs to 14 residues. Germline V gene data show CDR1 as SGHRS and CDR2 as YFSETQ. Trimming stripped 5 bases from V and 2 bases from J, with 13 bases between. CDR3 sequence: CASRGEGANYGYTF. CDR3 coding DNA: TGCGCCAGCAGAGGGGAAGGGGCCAACTATGGCTACACCTTC.

This clone was counted between two and nine times. J is TRBJ2-7 and V is TRBV4-2; 8 bases map to TRBD2. Germline V gives CDR1 LGHNA, CDR2 YNFKEQ. Trimming at V came to 5 bases and at J to 2 bases, leaving 17 bases not matched to a gene. The CDR3 has 18 amino acids. As DNA, the CDR3 is TGTGCCAGCAGCTCAAATCCAGCGGGAGATCCCTCTGCCTACGAGCAGTACTTC. Translation gives CASSSNPAGDPSAYEQYF.

The chain has TRBV5-1 and TRBJ2-5, with D perhaps matching TRBD2 (6 bases). Germline V CDR1 and CDR2: SGHRS, YFSETQ. V was pared by 0 bases and J by 5 bases, with 14 bases between. This CDR3 has 15 amino acids. CDR3 bases: TGCGCCAGCAGCTTGGTAGCAGGAGGGCCGGAGACCCAGTACTTC. Its protein is CASSLVAGGPETQYF.

A few counts support this clone. The chain carries TRBV2 and TRBJ2-5, with 9 bases that match TRBD1. The germline V gene has CDR1 SNHLY and CDR2 FYNNEI. The CDR3 is 15 amino acids. Trimming at V came to 6 bases and at J to 0 bases, leaving 5 bases not matched to a gene. CDR3 sequence: CASSRDRGDQETQYF. The CDR3 DNA reads as TGTGCCAGCAGCCGCGACAGGGGGGACCAAGAGACCCAGTACTTC.

There are a few counts of this clone. This sequence joins TRBV19 and TRBJ1-5; 8 nucleotides agree with TRBD1. This CDR3 spans 13 amino acids. V was pared by 6 bases and J by 5 bases, with 3 bases of the junction left unmatched. CDR1 is LNHDA, CDR2 SQIVND, per germline (reference sequence). For the CDR3, the DNA is TGTGCCAGTAGGGACAGGGCTTATCAGCCCCAGCATTTT. It is translated as CASRDRAYQPQHF.

This clone was found once. V gene TRBV7-9 combines with J gene TRBJ2-7; 8 nucleotides agree with TRBD2. The trim removed 2 bases at V and 4 bases at J, leaving 4 bases unmatched. The CDR3 totals 14 residues. Germline assignment: CDR1 SEHNR and CDR2 FQNEAQ (reference sequence). The CDR3 nucleotides read TGTGCCAGCAGCTTAACTAGCGGTAAATACGAGCAGTACTTC. This encodes CASSLTSGKYEQYF. Drawing the rest from reference TRBV7-9 and TRBJ2-7, the complete variable domain is DTGVSQNPRHKITKRGQNVTFRCDPISEHNRLYWYRQTLGQGPEFLTYFQNEAQLEKSRLLSDRFSAERPKGSFSTLEIQRTEQGDSAMYLCASSLTSGKYEQYFGPGTRLTVT.

The V and J genes are TRBV5-1 and TRBJ1-2; TRBD1 is a possible D gene (5 bases). CDR1 SGHRS and CDR2 YFSETQ come from the germline V gene. Trimming shortened V by 0 bases and J by 6 bases, and 12 bases separated the two germline ends. CDR3 length equals 14 residues. The CDR3 here is CASSLEAREDGYTF. The CDR3 coding sequence is TGCGCCAGCAGCTTGGAGGCCAGGGAAGATGGCTACACCTTC.

The rearrangement joins TRBV5-1 to TRBJ2-1; D not certain. The V gene's germline CDR1 is SGHRS and CDR2 YFSETQ. The CDR3 has 15 amino acids. V shed 1 base and J shed 0 bases, with 8 bases lying between them. This CDR3 is CASSLIRASYNEQFF. CDR3 bases: TGCGCCAGCAGCTTGATTCGAGCCTCCTACAATGAGCAGTTCTTC. Full variable domain (outside the CDR3, taken from reference TRBV5-1 and TRBJ2-1): KAGVTQTPRYLIKTRGQQVTLSCSPISGHRSVSWYQQTPGQGLQFLFEYFSETQRNKGNFPGRFSGRQFSNSRSEMNVSTLELGDSALYLCASSLIRASYNEQFFGPGTRLTVL.

This chain links TRBV27 with TRBJ1-5, with D perhaps TRBD1 (6 bases). The CDR3 length is 13 residues. In germline, CDR1 is MNHEY, CDR2 SMNVEV (reference sequence). Trimming left V 3 bases short and J 4 bases short, with 7 bases between. CDR3: CASSFDRNQPQHF. Here the CDR3 DNA reads TGTGCCAGCAGTTTCGACAGGAATCAGCCCCAGCATTTT.

The chain joins TRBV7-9 to TRBJ2-1, with a possible D match to TRBD2 (6 bases). The V gene's germline CDR1 is SEHNR and CDR2 FQNEAQ (reference sequence). V lost 5 bases and J 6 bases, leaving 11 bases between the germline ends. The CDR3 is 13 residues long. The DNA for the CDR3 is TGTGCCAGCAGCGATGGGACTTTCAATGAGCAGTTCTTC. Protein product: CASSDGTFNEQFF.

V usage is TRBV7-9 and J usage is TRBJ2-2, with 10 bases matching TRBD2. The CDR3 runs 17 residues. The ends lost 10 bases at V and 6 bases at J; junction bases unmatched: 17. Germline assignment: CDR1 SEHNR and CDR2 FQNEAQ (reference sequence). CDR3 sequence: CATLSTVAGGLAGELFF. The CDR3 DNA follows: TGTGCCACCCTTAGTACGGTAGCGGGAGGACTCGCCGGGGAGCTGTTTTTT.

V gene TRBV4-1 combines with J gene TRBJ2-7, with 11 nucleotides matching TRBD1. CDR1 and CDR2 (germline): MGHRA, YSYEKL. V was pared by 4 bases and J by 6 bases, with 11 bases of the junction left unmatched. The CDR3 loop spans 16 amino acids. CDR3 DNA: TGCGCCAGCAGCCGAACTATAACCGGGACAGGGGGCGAGCAGTACTTC. This encodes CASSRTITGTGGEQYF.

The chain joins TRBV28 to TRBJ1-3; no reliable D call. The germline gives CDR1 MDHEN, CDR2 SYDVKM. This CDR3 comprises 12 residues. V lost 2 bases and J 5 bases, leaving 4 bases between the germline ends. This chain's CDR3 is CASSLIRNTIYF. The CDR3 coding sequence is TGTGCCAGCAGTTTAATCAGAAACACCATATATTTT.

The rearrangement links TRBV27 to TRBJ2-6; TRBD2 aligns across 7 bases. Unmatched junction bases numbered 1, after V lost 0 bases and J lost 2 bases. Per germline, CDR1 MNHEY and CDR2 SMNVEV (reference sequence). CDR3 size: 16 residues. The CDR3 nucleotides read TGTGCCAGCAGTTTATCTCGGGGGGCTGGGGCCAACGTCCTGACTTTC. As protein: CASSLSRGAGANVLTF.

This chain uses TRBV28 with TRBJ1-2, with unresolved D. The V gene's germline CDR1 is MDHEN and CDR2 SYDVKM. CDR3 length equals 14 residues. V gave up 4 bases and J gave up 3 bases, with 12 bases separating them. CDR3 bases: TGTGCCAGCAGTTCTGCGGGCTATGACTATGGCTACACCTTC. Translating it yields CASSSAGYDYGYTF.

The chain couples TRBV7-6 to TRBJ2-3; the match to TRBD2 covers 9 bases. CDR1 is SGHVS and CDR2 is FNYEAQ in the germline V gene. The V and J ends lost 2 bases and 5 bases, in that order; junction bases with no gene match: 8. The CDR3 length is 16 residues. CDR3 nucleotides: TGTGCCAGCAGCTTACCCAATAGCGGGAGAGGAGATACGCAGTATTTT. Encoded protein: CASSLPNSGRGDTQYF.

The rearrangement uses TRBV5-4 and TRBJ2-7, with D maybe TRBD1 (6 bases). In germline, CDR1 is SGHNT, CDR2 YYREEE (reference sequence). V dropped 2 bases and J dropped 5 bases, with 17 bases sitting between them. The CDR3 length is 15 residues. CDR3 sequence (DNA): TGTGCCAGCAGCTTCGGTTCAGGGGTAACGCACGAGCAGTACTTC. Translated, it gives CASSFGSGVTHEQYF.

In its sample, this clone was seen a few times. The rearrangement links TRBV11-3 to TRBJ2-1, with 11 bases matching TRBD2. Germline V gene sequence: CDR1 SGHNT, CDR2 YENEEA. Losses at the gene ends were 8 bases for V and 8 bases for J; bases not matched to a gene: 8. This CDR3 has 14 residues. The CDR3 spells CASAGTSGDYEQFF. CDR3 bases: TGTGCCAGCGCCGGGACTAGCGGTGATTATGAGCAGTTCTTC.

The chain links TRBV6-5 to TRBJ2-3, with 9 bases that match TRBD2. The CDR3 loop spans 14 amino acids. With V trimmed by 5 bases and J by 2 bases, 2 bases remained unmatched. Germline CDR1 is MNHEY and CDR2 is SVGAGI. DNA for the CDR3: TGTGCCAGCAGTAAGGGACTAGCCACAGATACGCAGTATTTT. It translates to CASSKGLATDTQYF.

A single count supports this clone. This chain connects TRBV27 to TRBJ2-7; TRBD2 matches 10 bases. Trimming at V came to 6 bases and at J to 6 bases, leaving 20 bases not matched to a gene. CDR1 is MNHEY and CDR2 is SMNVEV in the germline V gene (reference sequence). The length of the CDR3 is 18 residues. CDR3 in amino acids: CASSPLSGRAFSQSEQYF. CDR3 DNA sequence: TGTGCCAGCAGCCCCCTCAGCGGGAGGGCCTTTTCTCAATCCGAGCAGTACTTC.